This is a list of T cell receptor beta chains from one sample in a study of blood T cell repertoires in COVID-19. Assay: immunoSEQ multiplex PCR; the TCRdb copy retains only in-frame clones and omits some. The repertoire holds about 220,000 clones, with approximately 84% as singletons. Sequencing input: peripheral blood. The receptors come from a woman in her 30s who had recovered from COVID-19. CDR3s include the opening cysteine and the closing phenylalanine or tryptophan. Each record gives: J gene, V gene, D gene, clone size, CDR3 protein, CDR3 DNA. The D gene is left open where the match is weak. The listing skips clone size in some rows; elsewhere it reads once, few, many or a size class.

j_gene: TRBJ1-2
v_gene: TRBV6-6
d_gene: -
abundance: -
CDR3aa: CASSHPGTTLLWLHLRLGYTF
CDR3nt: -

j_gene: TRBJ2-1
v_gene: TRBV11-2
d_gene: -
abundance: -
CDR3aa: CASSSVGDRGNEQFF
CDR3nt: TGTGCCAGCAGCTCGGTCGGGGACCGGGGGAATGAGCAGTTCTTC

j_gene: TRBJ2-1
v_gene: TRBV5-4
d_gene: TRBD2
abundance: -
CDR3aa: CAYNPSGFYNEQFF
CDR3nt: TGTGCCTACAACCCTAGCGGGTTCTACAATGAGCAGTTCTTC

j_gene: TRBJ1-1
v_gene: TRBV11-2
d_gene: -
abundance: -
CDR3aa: CASSRLEGSNTEAFF
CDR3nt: TGTGCCAGCAGCAGGTTAGAGGGCTCGAACACTGAAGCTTTCTTT

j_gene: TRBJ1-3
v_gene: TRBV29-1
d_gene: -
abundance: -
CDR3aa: CSVGARGNTIYF
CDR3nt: TGCAGCGTTGGGGCACGTGGAAACACCATATATTTT

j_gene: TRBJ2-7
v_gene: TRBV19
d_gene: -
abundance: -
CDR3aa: CASSRSGFSYEQYF
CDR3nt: TGTGCCAGTAGCCGATCGGGGTTCTCCTACGAGCAGTACTTC

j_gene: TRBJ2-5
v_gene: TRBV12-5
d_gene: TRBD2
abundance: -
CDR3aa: CASGADGRETQYF
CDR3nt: TGTGCTAGTGGAGCCGACGGGAGGGAGACCCAGTACTTC

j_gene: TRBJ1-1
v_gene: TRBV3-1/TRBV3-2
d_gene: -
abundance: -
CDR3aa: CASSQVGWGGEAFF
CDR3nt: TGTGCCAGCAGCCAAGTGGGTTGGGGGGGTGAAGCTTTCTTT

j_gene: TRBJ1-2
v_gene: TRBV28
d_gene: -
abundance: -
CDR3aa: CASNANGYTF
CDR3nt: TGTGCCAGCAATGCTAATGGCTACACCTTC

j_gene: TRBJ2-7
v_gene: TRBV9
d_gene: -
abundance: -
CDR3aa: CASSVDSDTYEQYF
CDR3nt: TGTGCCAGCAGCGTAGATAGCGACACCTACGAGCAGTACTTC

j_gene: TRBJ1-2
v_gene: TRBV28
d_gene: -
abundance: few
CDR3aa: CASSYLEGYTF
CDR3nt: TGTGCCAGCAGCTACTTGGAGGGCTACACCTTC